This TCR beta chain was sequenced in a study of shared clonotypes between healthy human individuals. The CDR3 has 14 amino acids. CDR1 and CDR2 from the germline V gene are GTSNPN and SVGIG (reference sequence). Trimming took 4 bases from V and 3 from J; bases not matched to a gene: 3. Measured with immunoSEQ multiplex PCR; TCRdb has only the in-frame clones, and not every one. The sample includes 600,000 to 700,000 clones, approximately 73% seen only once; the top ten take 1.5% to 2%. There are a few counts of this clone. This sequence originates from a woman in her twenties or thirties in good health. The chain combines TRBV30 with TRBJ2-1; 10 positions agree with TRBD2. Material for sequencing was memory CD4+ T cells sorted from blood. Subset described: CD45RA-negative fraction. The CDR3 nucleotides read TGTGCCTGGACTAGCGGGAGCTACTACAATGAGCAGTTCTTC. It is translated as CAWTSGSYYNEQFF.